Listed below are T cell receptor beta chains from one sample, sequenced in a study of monozygotic twins with inflammatory bowel disease. TCRdb re-called the 5' RACE reads and shows each CDR3 protein once, DNA omitted. This repertoire includes nearly 450,000 distinct CDR3 sequences. Sequencing used blood. The receptor set was obtained from a human donor with ulcerative colitis or Crohn's disease, or a healthy co-twin of an affected twin (not recorded which). Each CDR3 is given with its conserved first and last residue.

TRBV4-3	TRBJ2-6	CASSQEGGLSSGANVLTF
TRBV7-2	TRBJ1-5	CASSSGMYQPQHF
TRBV5-1	TRBJ2-5	CASSSRGLRERNAETQYF
TRBV12-3/TRBV12-4	TRBJ1-1	CASSSTGGNTEAFF
TRBV6-5	TRBJ1-1	CASSYGGGPAITEAFF
TRBV7-9	TRBJ1-4	CASSLQTGLNEKLFF
TRBV3-1	TRBJ1-1	CASSQDRGTNTEAFF
TRBV4-3	TRBJ1-3	CASSQQRGPGNTIYF
TRBV27	TRBJ1-1	CASSLYRGINTEAFF
TRBV5-1	TRBJ1-1	CASSPPDRDHTEAFF
TRBV4-2	TRBJ2-1	CASSHDGRGGTYNEQFF
TRBV7-2	TRBJ2-1	CASSLIGTSGYNEQFF
TRBV12-3/TRBV12-4	TRBJ1-1	CASSLRTGGLGTEAFF
TRBV20-1	TRBJ2-1	CSARDPSGGAGYNEQFF
TRBV18	TRBJ1-3	CASSPGQTGNTIYF
TRBV19	TRBJ2-1	CASRISGEAYNEQFF
TRBV6-2/TRBV6-3	TRBJ1-5	CASSYGQGFLSNQPQHF
TRBV7-2	TRBJ1-4	CASSLNRATNEKLFF
TRBV5-1	TRBJ1-6	CASTPTADNSPLHF
TRBV4-2	TRBJ2-1	CASSQGDTSQSYEQFF
TRBV20-1	TRBJ2-7	CSARVPGGASEQYF
TRBV20-1	TRBJ2-1	CSASGYLWTASGRSDEQFF
TRBV6-5	TRBJ2-3	CASSSRGDTQNF
TRBV5-1	TRBJ1-3	CASSLDGRSGNTIYF
TRBV9	TRBJ2-5	CASSVAGGEVETQYF
TRBV29-1	TRBJ2-1	CSTAGTSGIKNEQFF
TRBV30	TRBJ1-1	CACVGQMNTEAFF
TRBV20-1	TRBJ2-3	CSARASSEGAVTQYF
TRBV7-9	TRBJ2-1	CASSHDYNEQFF
TRBV6-5	TRBJ1-1	CASSYATAPNTEAFF
TRBV4-2	TRBJ2-1	CASSPLLGQGISNEQFF
TRBV7-9	TRBJ1-2	CASRQAVRYGYTF
TRBV20-1	TRBJ1-2	CSASPGQGAGGYTF
TRBV10-3	TRBJ1-2	CAISESDSTNYGYTF
TRBV7-9	TRBJ1-5	CASSGGVGNQPQHF
TRBV7-2	TRBJ1-1	CASRTQGWGTEAFF